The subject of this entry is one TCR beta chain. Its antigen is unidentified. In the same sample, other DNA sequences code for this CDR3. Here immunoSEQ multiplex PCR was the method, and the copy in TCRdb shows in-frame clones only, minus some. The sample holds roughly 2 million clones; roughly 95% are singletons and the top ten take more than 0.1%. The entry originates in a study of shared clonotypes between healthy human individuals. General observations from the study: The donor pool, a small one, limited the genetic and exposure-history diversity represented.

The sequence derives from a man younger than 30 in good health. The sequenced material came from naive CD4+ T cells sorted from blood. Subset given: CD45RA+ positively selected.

CDR3 residues: CASSTGMNTEAFF. DNA for the CDR3: TGTGCCAGCAGTACAGGCATGAACACTGAAGCTTTCTTT. The V and J genes are TRBV6-5 and TRBJ1-1, with TRBD1 as a possible D gene (5 bases). The CDR3 spans 13 residues. V lost 5 bases and J lost 0, with 7 bases in between. Germline assignment: CDR1 MNHEY and CDR2 SVGAGI.